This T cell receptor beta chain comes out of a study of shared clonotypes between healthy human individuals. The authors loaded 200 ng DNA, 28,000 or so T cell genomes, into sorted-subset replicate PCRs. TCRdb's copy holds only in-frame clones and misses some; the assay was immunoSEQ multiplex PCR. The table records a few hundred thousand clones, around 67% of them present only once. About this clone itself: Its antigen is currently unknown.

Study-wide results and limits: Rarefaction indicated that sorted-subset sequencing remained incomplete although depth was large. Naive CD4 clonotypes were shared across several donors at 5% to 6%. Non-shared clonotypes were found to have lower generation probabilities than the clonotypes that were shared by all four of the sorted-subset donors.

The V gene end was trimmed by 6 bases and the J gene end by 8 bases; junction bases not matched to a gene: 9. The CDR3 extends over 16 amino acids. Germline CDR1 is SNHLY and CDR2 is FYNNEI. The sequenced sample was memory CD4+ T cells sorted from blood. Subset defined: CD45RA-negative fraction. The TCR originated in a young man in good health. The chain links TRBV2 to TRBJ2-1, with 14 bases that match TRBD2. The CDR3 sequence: CASRLRLAGGEHEQFF. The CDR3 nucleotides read TGTGCCAGCAGACTTAGACTAGCGGGAGGGGAGCATGAGCAGTTCTTC.